The 20 T cell receptor beta chains below all came from one sample that was sequenced in a study of human T cells and chemical hapten exposure. Time point here: patch test 1, 2 weeks after DPC sensitization. Treatment denoted: therapeutic diphenylcyclopropenone sensitization with weekly scalp DPC. One entry per CDR3 protein, called by TCRdb with MiXCR from the RACE reads. This sample has some 49,000 distinct CDR3 sequences, with roughly 9.5% found just once. The sample here was whole blood, taken in connection with sensitization to the hapten diphenylcyclopropenone (DPC). Receptors originate from a woman aged 50 to 60 with alopecia areata. Some clones in this sample may be carry-over from other donors' samples.

This clonotype was found many times. The J gene is TRBJ2-7, the V gene TRBV7-9; D is possibly TRBD1 or TRBD2 (5 bases each). CDR1 SEHNR and CDR2 FQNEAQ come from the germline V gene (reference sequence). Trimming removed 2 bases from V and 4 bases from J, with 27 bases in between. This CDR3 has 19 residues. The CDR3 DNA is TGTGCCAGCAGCTTATCTAGGGACCCTCTTTCGGTGTCCCCATACGAGCAGTACTTC. Translated, it gives CASSLSRDPLSVSPYEQYF. The variable domain in full, with the rest retrieved from reference TRBV7-9 and TRBJ2-7, is DTGVSQNPRHKITKRGQNVTFRCDPISEHNRLYWYRQTLGQGPEFLTYFQNEAQLEKSRLLSDRFSAERPKGSFSTLEIQRTEQGDSAMYLCASSLSRDPLSVSPYEQYFGPGTRLTVT.

This clonotype was detected many times. This sequence joins TRBV6-2 or TRBV6-3 and TRBJ2-1; TRBD2 is a possible D gene (6 bases). The CDR3 is made up of 15 amino acids. V dropped 6 bases and J dropped 2 bases, with 14 bases sitting between them. Germline V gives CDR1 MNHEY, CDR2 SVGEGT. The CDR3 region has the DNA TGTGCCAGCAGAGGATGGGGGGAAGCCTACAATGAGCAGTTCTTC. Protein product: CASRGWGEAYNEQFF.

This clonotype was seen many times. The rearrangement uses TRBV6-2 or TRBV6-3 and TRBJ2-5; 12 bases are a match to TRBD2. The CDR3 extends over 17 amino acids. V dropped 2 bases and J dropped 4; count of bases not matched to a gene: 8. Per germline, CDR1 MNHEY and CDR2 SVGEGT. CDR3 loop: CASSYGSTSGSRETQYF. For the CDR3, the DNA is TGTGCCAGCAGTTACGGGTCGACTAGCGGGAGTCGAGAGACCCAGTACTTC.

This clonotype was seen repeatedly, ten times or more. The CDR3 nucleotides read TGTGCCAGCAGTTTATTTCTTATCAATTCACCCCTCCACTTT. Protein: CASSLFLINSPLHF. The gene calls are TRBV28 and TRBJ1-6; D unclear. The CDR3 covers 14 residues. The V gene's germline CDR1 is MDHEN and CDR2 SYDVKM. With 1 base removed from V and 7 bases from J, the gap between germline ends came to 8 bases. Full variable domain (rest looked up from reference TRBV28 and TRBJ1-6): DVKVTQSSRYLVKRTGEKVFLECVQDMDHENMFWYRQDPGLGLRLIYFSYDVKMKEKGDIPEGYSVSREKKERFSLILESASTNQTSMYLCASSLFLINSPLHFGNGTRLTVT.

In regard to this clonotype: This may come from a read error, since a much larger clone is one base off. The gene calls are TRBV19 and TRBJ2-1; a weak D match, TRBD1 (6 bases). Germline V gene lookup returns CDR1 LNHDA and CDR2 SQIVND (reference sequence). Trimming cost V 9 bases and J 7 bases, with 19 bases left between them. This CDR3 has 14 amino acids. The CDR3 DNA reads TGTGCCAGCGGGAAAGTGACAGGTGGGAATGAGCAGTTCTTC. Protein: CASGKVTGGNEQFF.

This clonotype was counted many times. The chain employs TRBV30 and TRBJ1-1; a weak D match, TRBD1 (5 bases). This CDR3 is built from 13 residues. Germline-derived CDR1 and CDR2 are GTSNPN and SVGIG (reference sequence). V was trimmed by 0 bases and J by 3 bases, leaving 8 bases between them. Here the CDR3 DNA reads TGTGCCTGGAGTGTCCTGGGGGACACTGAAGCTTTCTTT. Its protein is CAWSVLGDTEAFF.

This clonotype was counted many times. The J gene is TRBJ2-1, the V gene TRBV12-3 or TRBV12-4; D remains unclear. The CDR3 is 15 amino acids. The V gene lost 2 bases and the J gene lost 2 bases, with 10 bases spanning the gap. The DNA of the CDR3 is TGTGCCAGCAGTTTATGGCTAGACCCCTACAATGAGCAGTTCTTC. It yields the protein CASSLWLDPYNEQFF.

This clonotype has a handful of counts. This sequence joins TRBV20-1 and TRBJ2-7, with D maybe TRBD2 (6 bases). The CDR3 consists of 15 residues. Germline loops: CDR1 DFQATT, CDR2 SNEGSKA (reference sequence). The germline V and J ends were trimmed by 0 bases and 3 bases, with 15 bases remaining between them. The CDR3 DNA reads TGCAGTGCTAGAGATTCGGCTAGCGTACTCTACGAGCAGTACTTC. Translating it yields CSARDSASVLYEQYF.

The chain uses TRBV7-7 and TRBJ2-7; D gene uncertain. Germline loops: CDR1 SSHAT, CDR2 FNYEAQ (reference sequence). Trimming cost V 2 bases and J 2 bases, with 7 bases left between them. The CDR3 runs to 13 residues. Written as DNA, the CDR3 is TGTGCCAGCAGCTTAAATTGTACCTACGAGCAGTACTTC. It is translated as CASSLNCTYEQYF.

The sample holds a few counts of this clonotype. The V and J genes are TRBV5-4 and TRBJ2-2, with 9 bases aligning to TRBD1. V shed 1 base, J shed 7 bases, and the junction held 14 bases outside the gene matches. CDR3 size: 18 residues. The germline CDR1 and CDR2 sequences are SGHNT and YYREEE (reference sequence). CDR3 bases: TGTGCCAGCAGCTTGATCCCGCCCGGGACAGGGAGGGTCGGGGAGCTGTTTTTT. Its translation is CASSLIPPGTGRVGELFF. The full variable domain, in which reference TRBV5-4 and TRBJ2-2 provide the parts outside the CDR3, is ETGVTQSPTHLIKTRGQQVTLRCSSQSGHNTVSWYQQALGQGPQFIFQYYREEENGRGNFPPRFSGLQFPNYSSELNVNALELDDSALYLCASSLIPPGTGRVGELFFGEGSRLTVL.

In its sample, this clonotype was seen many times. The CDR3 region has the DNA TGTGCCAGCAGCTTGGGACTATACTACAATGAGCAGTTCTTC. This encodes CASSLGLYYNEQFF. The gene calls are TRBV5-4 and TRBJ2-1, with D possibly being TRBD2 (5 bases). The CDR3 covers 14 residues. Germline CDR1 is SGHNT and CDR2 is YYREEE (reference sequence). V lost 0 bases to trimming and J lost 3 bases, with 7 bases between them.

This clonotype was detected many times. The chain joins TRBV27 to TRBJ1-1; no definite D call. Trimming removed 3 bases at V and 1 base at J, with 9 bases between. Germline lookup yields CDR1 MNHEY and CDR2 SMNVEV (reference sequence). The CDR3 contains 14 residues. CDR3 nucleotide sequence: TGTGCCAGCAGTTTGGCAGTCCGGAACACTGAAGCTTTCTTT. As protein: CASSLAVRNTEAFF.

This clonotype came up many times. The genes are TRBV19 and TRBJ2-1; the match to TRBD1 covers 7 bases. There are 16 residues in the CDR3. The ends lost 5 bases at V and 6 bases at J; junction bases unmatched: 13. Per the germline V gene, CDR1 is LNHDA and CDR2 is SQIVND (reference sequence). The chain's CDR3 is CASSPRGTIGSNEQFF. The CDR3 coding sequence is TGTGCCAGTAGTCCCAGGGGGACCATTGGGTCCAATGAGCAGTTCTTC.

To note about this clonotype: A much larger clonotype is one base distant, so this may be a read error. The V gene is TRBV12-3 or TRBV12-4, the J gene TRBJ1-1, with 8 bases aligning to TRBD1. The CDR3 runs to 15 residues. Unmatched junction bases numbered 9, after V lost 5 bases and J lost 4 bases. CDR3 nucleotide sequence: TGTGCCAGCAGTGCCCGGACAGGGCCAGGCACTGAAGCTTTCTTT. Translated, it gives CASSARTGPGTEAFF.

This clonotype occurred many times. The rearrangement joins TRBV13 to TRBJ1-2; a possible D gene is TRBD1 (5 bases). The CDR3 has 15 residues. The V and J ends lost 0 bases and 4 bases respectively, with 12 bases between them. In germline, CDR1 is PRHDT, CDR2 FYEKMQ (reference sequence). CDR3 in DNA: TGTGCCAGCAGCTTAGGCTCAGGGCGGACCTATGGCTACACCTTC. This translates into CASSLGSGRTYGYTF.

This clonotype is a singleton in its sample. V is TRBV27 and J is TRBJ1-1; 7 bases are a match to TRBD1. There are 16 residues in the CDR3. The J segment lost 1 base and the V segment lost 3 bases, leaving 8 bases of the junction unmatched. Germline CDR1 reads MNHEY; CDR2 reads SMNVEV (reference sequence). The CDR3 nucleotides are TGTGCCAGCAGTTTTAGGAGGGACAGCGCGAACACTGAAGCTTTCTTT. Translating it yields CASSFRRDSANTEAFF.

This clonotype was found many times. This rearrangement joins TRBV3-1 to TRBJ2-7, with D possibly matching TRBD2 (5 bases). The CDR3 runs 15 residues. Germline CDR1 LGHDT, CDR2 YNNKEL (reference sequence). V lost 0 bases, J lost 3 bases, and 12 bases lay in between. The CDR3 sequence is CASSQEGLGGYEQYF. CDR3 DNA sequence: TGTGCCAGCAGCCAAGAAGGCCTCGGAGGCTACGAGCAGTACTTC.

There are many counts of this clonotype. This chain uses TRBV9 with TRBJ1-1; the D is unclear. Germline lookup yields CDR1 SGDLS and CDR2 YYNGEE. There are 14 residues in the CDR3. V lost 5 bases and J lost 4, with 15 bases in between. The CDR3, as DNA: TGTGCCAGCAGACACGGATCAGTGGGCACTGAAGCTTTCTTT. This gives the protein CASRHGSVGTEAFF.

This clonotype was seen many times. The chain is built from TRBV3-1 and TRBJ2-7; 7 nucleotides match TRBD1. The CDR3 extends over 17 amino acids. The ends lost 0 bases at V and 3 bases at J; junction bases unmatched: 11. Germline CDR1 is LGHDT and CDR2 is YNNKEL (reference sequence). CDR3 nucleotide sequence: TGTGCCAGCAGCCAAGATATGAGGGGGCTGGCTAACTACGAGCAGTACTTC. Its translation is CASSQDMRGLANYEQYF.

This clonotype was seen many times. V usage is TRBV20-1 and J usage is TRBJ1-1; a possible D gene is TRBD1 (5 bases). Germline lookup yields CDR1 DFQATT and CDR2 SNEGSKA (reference sequence). The CDR3 has 14 amino acids. Trimming shortened V by 3 bases and J by 0 bases, and 11 bases separated the two germline ends. CDR3 in amino acids: CSASGAVLNTEAFF. CDR3 nucleotides: TGCAGTGCTAGCGGGGCAGTACTGAACACTGAAGCTTTCTTT.